Shown below are 6 T cell receptor beta chains from a single sample sequenced in a study of blood T cell repertoires in COVID-19. The assay was immunoSEQ multiplex PCR, and TCRdb's table has in-frame clones only and misses some. The sample lists some 350,000 clones; over 75% were seen once. Sequenced material: PBMCs or T cells enriched from blood (not recorded which). These receptors all come from a woman in her twenties or thirties who had recovered from COVID-19.

The J gene is TRBJ2-1, the V gene TRBV3-1 (or the pseudogene TRBV3-2); 8 nucleotides agree with TRBD2. The germline V gene encodes CDR1 LGHDT and CDR2 YNNKEL (reference sequence). Germline trimming cut 4 bases from V and 0 bases from J; bases unmatched to any gene: 5. The CDR3 sequence is 16 residues long. The CDR3 sequence: CASSPQRGSSYNEQFF. The CDR3 coding sequence is TGTGCCAGCAGCCCCCAGCGGGGGAGCTCCTACAATGAGCAGTTCTTC.

The table lists this clone with a few counts. Here the CDR3 reads CASSIGNTGELFF. The DNA for the CDR3 is TGTGCCAGTAGTATCGGGAACACCGGGGAGCTGTTTTTT. This chain uses TRBV19 with TRBJ2-2; unclear D gene. V was pared by 3 bases and J by 1 base, with 3 bases between. CDR1 and CDR2 (germline): LNHDA, SQIVND (reference sequence). The CDR3 loop spans 13 amino acids.

This chain connects TRBV7-2 to TRBJ1-4; no clear D. The CDR3 is made up of 15 amino acids. Germline V gene sequence: CDR1 SGHTA, CDR2 FQGNSA. V shed 5 bases and J shed 4 bases, with 14 bases lying between them. Here the CDR3 reads CASSLGGRVNEKLFF. The CDR3 bases are TGTGCCAGCAGCCTGGGAGGGAGGGTTAATGAAAAACTGTTTTTT.

This chain uses TRBV5-1 with TRBJ2-7; 10 bases map to TRBD1. In germline, CDR1 is SGHRS, CDR2 YFSETQ. The CDR3 runs to 14 residues. Unmatched junction bases numbered 6, after V lost 4 bases and J lost 5 bases. CDR3 in amino acids: CASSPGQGRNEQYF. The CDR3 DNA follows: TGCGCCAGCAGCCCGGGACAGGGGCGGAACGAGCAGTACTTC.

This clone was seen a handful of times. CDR3 in amino acids: CASSSPGQETYGYTF. As DNA, the CDR3 is TGTGCCAGCAGCTCGCCGGGACAGGAAACCTATGGCTACACCTTC. The chain couples TRBV5-4 to TRBJ1-2; TRBD1 matches 8 bases. V trimming: 3 bases; J trimming: 4 bases; junction bases outside the gene matches: 8. The CDR3 spans 15 residues. CDR1 and CDR2 from the germline V gene are SGHNT and YYREEE (reference sequence).

This chain joins TRBV19 and TRBJ2-3, with 11 bases fitting TRBD1. Germline assignment: CDR1 LNHDA and CDR2 SQIVND (reference sequence). The CDR3 is 15 residues long. After removal of 4 bases from V and 2 bases from J, the junction contained 2 bases not matched to a gene. As DNA, the CDR3 is TGTGCCAGTAGTAAGGGACAGGGGGTCACAGATACGCAGTATTTT. Its protein product is CASSKGQGVTDTQYF.